Sequencing of this TCR beta chain was carried out in a study of human T cells and chemical hapten exposure. The overall study: DPC at 0.01% went onto the upper back in patch tests, read at 6 days. Regarding the study as a whole: Sensitization with DPC brought no change to TCRs above 1 in 1000 in frequency.

The time point denotes: pre-sensitization, week 0. Treatment noted: therapeutic diphenylcyclopropenone sensitization with weekly scalp DPC. Whole blood that had not been fractionated was the source of extracted total RNA. As for this clonotype: Its target is not known.

The J segment lost 5 bases and the V segment lost 10 bases, leaving 9 bases of the junction unmatched. The germline V gene has CDR1 MDHEN and CDR2 SYDVKM. The CDR3 is 13 residues long. TCRdb re-called the RACE reads through MiXCR, storing one row per CDR3 protein. The data hold about 52,000 distinct CDR3 sequences, with approximately 9.5% observed a single time. The input for sequencing was whole blood, taken in connection with sensitization to the hapten diphenylcyclopropenone (DPC). V is TRBV28 and J is TRBJ2-5, with 8 bases lining up with TRBD1. The sequence was obtained from a woman aged 25 to 39 with alopecia areata. Some clones in this sample may be carry-over from other donors' samples. CDR3: CATRGQVLETQYF. The CDR3 nucleotides are TGTGCCACCCGGGGACAGGTTTTGGAGACCCAGTACTTC.